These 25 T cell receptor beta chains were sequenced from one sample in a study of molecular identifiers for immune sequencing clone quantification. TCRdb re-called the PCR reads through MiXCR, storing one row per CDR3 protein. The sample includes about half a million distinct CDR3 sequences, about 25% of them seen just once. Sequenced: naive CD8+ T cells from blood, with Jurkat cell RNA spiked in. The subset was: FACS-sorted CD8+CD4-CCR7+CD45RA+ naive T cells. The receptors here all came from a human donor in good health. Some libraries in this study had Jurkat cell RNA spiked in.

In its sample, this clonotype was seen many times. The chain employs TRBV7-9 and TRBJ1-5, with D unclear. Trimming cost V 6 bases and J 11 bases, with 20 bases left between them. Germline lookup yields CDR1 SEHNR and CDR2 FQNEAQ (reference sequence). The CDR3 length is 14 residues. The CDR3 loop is CASSSPLDPRAQHF. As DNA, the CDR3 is TGTGCCAGCAGTTCGCCTCTTGATCCGAGAGCCCAGCATTTT.

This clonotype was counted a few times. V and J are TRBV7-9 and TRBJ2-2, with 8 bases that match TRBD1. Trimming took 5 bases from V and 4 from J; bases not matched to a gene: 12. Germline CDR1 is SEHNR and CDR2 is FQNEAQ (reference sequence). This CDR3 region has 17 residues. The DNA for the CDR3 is TGTGCCAGCAGCAATAATGGACCAGGGGGCCCCACCGGGGAGCTGTTTTTT. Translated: CASSNNGPGGPTGELFF.

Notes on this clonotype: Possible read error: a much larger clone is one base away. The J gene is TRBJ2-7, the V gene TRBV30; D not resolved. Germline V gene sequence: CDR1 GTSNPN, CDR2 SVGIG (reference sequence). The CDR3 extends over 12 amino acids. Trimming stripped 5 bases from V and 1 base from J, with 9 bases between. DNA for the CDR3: TGTGCCTGGGGTGAAGTATCCTACGAGCAGTACTTC. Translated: CAWGEVSYEQYF.

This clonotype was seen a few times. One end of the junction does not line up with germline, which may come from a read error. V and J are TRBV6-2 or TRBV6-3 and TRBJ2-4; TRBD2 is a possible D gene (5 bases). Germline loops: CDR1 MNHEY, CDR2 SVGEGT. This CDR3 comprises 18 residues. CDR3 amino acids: CASSNSPQLTGSKNIQYF. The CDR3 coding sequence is TGTGCCAGCAGTAACTCCCCACAGTTGACGGGGAGCAAAAACATTCAGTACTTC.

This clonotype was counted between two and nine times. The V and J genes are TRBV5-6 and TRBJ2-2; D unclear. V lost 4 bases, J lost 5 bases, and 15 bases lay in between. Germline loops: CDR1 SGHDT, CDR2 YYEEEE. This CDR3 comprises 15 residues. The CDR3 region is CASSHMAGLTGELFF. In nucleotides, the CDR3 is TGTGCCAGCAGCCACATGGCAGGATTGACCGGGGAGCTGTTTTTT.

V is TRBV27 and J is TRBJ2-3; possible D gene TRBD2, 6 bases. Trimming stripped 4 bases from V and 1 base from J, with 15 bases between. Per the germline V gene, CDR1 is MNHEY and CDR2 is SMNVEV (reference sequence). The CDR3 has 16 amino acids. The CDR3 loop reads CASSSGTFPGTDTQYF. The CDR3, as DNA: TGTGCCAGCAGTTCCGGGACTTTTCCGGGCACAGATACGCAGTATTTT.

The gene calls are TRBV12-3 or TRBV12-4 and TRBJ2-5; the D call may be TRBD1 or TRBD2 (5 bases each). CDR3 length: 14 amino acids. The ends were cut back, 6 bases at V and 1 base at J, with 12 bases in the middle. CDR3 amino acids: CASRTGAGQETQYF. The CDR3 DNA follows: TGTGCCAGCAGGACCGGGGCAGGCCAAGAGACCCAGTACTTC.

The CDR3 DNA is TGTGCCAGCAGTTTATATGGGCGGGCGACCGAGCAGTACTTC. Residues: CASSLYGRATEQYF. The chain carries TRBV27 and TRBJ2-7, with D possibly TRBD2 on 5 matching bases. Trimming pared 1 base from V and 6 bases from J, leaving 13 bases between. Germline V lookup: CDR1 MNHEY, CDR2 SMNVEV (reference sequence). The CDR3 spans 14 residues.

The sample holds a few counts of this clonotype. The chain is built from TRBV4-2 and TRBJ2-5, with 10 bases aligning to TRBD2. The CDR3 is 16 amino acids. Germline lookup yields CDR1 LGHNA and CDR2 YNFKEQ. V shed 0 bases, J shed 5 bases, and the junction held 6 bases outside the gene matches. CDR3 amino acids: CASSQELAGMGETQYF. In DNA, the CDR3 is TGTGCCAGCAGCCAAGAACTAGCGGGGATGGGGGAGACCCAGTACTTC.

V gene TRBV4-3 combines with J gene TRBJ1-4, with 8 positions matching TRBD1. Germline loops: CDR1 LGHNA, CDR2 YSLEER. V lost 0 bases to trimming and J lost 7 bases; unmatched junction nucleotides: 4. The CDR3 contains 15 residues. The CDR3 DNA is TGCGCCAGCAGCCAAGAACTCGGACAGGGTGAAAAACTGTTTTTT. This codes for CASSQELGQGEKLFF.

CDR3 DNA sequence: TGTGCCAGCAGTCCCGGGGCAGGGGGTAGCGAAAAACTGTTTTTT. It specifies CASSPGAGGSEKLFF. The V call is TRBV6-5, the J call TRBJ1-4; 7 bases align to TRBD1. Germline loops: CDR1 MNHEY, CDR2 SVGAGI. V lost 5 bases, J lost 8 bases, and 11 bases stayed unmatched. The CDR3 runs to 15 residues.

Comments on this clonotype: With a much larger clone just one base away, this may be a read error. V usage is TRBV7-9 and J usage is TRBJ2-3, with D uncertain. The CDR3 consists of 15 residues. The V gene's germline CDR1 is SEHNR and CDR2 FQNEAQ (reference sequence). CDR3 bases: TGTGCCAGCAGCAAAGGAAGGAACTCCGGAGATACGCAGTGTTTT. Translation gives CASSKGRNSGDTQCF.

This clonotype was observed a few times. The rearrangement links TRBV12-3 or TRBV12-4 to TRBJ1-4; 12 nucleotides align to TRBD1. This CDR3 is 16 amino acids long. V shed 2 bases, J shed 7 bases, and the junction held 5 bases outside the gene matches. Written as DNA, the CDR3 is TGTGCCAGCAGTTTACTGGGACAGGGGGCACTTGAAAAACTGTTTTTT. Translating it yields CASSLLGQGALEKLFF.

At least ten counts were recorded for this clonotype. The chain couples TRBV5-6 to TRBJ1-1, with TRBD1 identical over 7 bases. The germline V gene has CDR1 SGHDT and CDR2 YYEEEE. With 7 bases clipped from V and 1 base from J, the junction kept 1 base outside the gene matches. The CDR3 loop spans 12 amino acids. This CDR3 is CASGQENTEAFF. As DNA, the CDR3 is TGTGCCAGCGGACAGGAGAACACTGAAGCTTTCTTT.

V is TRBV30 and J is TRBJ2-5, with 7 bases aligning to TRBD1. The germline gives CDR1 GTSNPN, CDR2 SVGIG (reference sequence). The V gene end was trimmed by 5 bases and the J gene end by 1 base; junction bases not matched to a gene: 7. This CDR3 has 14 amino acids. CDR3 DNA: TGTGCCTGGGGGAATTGGGACAGCCAAGAGACCCAGTACTTC. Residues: CAWGNWDSQETQYF.

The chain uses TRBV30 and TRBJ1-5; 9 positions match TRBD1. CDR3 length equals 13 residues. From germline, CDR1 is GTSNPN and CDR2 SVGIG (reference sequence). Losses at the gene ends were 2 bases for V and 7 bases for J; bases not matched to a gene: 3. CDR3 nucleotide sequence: TGTGCCTGGAGTAGGACAGGGGCGCAGCCCCAGCATTTT. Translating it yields CAWSRTGAQPQHF.

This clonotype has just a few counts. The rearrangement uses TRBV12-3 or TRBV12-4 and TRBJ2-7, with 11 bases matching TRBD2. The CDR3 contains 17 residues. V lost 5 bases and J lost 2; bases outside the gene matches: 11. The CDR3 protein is CASSPLGGSGGAYEQYF. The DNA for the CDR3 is TGTGCCAGCAGTCCCCTTGGCGGTAGCGGGGGGGCCTACGAGCAGTACTTC.

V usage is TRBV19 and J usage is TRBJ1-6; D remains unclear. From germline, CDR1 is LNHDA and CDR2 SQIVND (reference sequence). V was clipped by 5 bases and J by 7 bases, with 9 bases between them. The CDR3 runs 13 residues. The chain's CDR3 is CASSGSLNSPLHF. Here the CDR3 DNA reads TGTGCCAGTAGTGGCAGTCTAAATTCACCCCTCCACTTT.

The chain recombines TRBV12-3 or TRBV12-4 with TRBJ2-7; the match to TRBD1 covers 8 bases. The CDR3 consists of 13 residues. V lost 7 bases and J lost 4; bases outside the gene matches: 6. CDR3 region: CASTGQGAYEQYF. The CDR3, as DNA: TGTGCCAGCACGGGCCAGGGGGCATACGAGCAGTACTTC.

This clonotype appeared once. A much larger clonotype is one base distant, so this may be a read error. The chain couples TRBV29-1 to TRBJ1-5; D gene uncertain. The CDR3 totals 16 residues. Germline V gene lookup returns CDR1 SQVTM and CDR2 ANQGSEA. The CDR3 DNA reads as TGCGGCGTTGTGTTAGTCGGCGATTATAGCAATCAGCCCCAGCATTTT. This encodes CGVVLVGDYSNQPQHF.

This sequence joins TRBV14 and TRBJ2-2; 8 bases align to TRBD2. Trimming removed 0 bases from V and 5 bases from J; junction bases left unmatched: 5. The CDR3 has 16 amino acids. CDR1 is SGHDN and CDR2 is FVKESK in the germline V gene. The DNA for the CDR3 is TGTGCCAGCAGCCAAGATCGCGGGGGGTGGACCGGGGAGCTGTTTTTT. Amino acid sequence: CASSQDRGGWTGELFF.

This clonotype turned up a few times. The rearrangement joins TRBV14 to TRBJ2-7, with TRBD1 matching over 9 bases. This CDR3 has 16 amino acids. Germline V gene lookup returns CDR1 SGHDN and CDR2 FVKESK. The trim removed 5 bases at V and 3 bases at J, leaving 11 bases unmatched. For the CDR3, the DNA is TGTGCCAGCAGCATCTCGCGGACAGGGGTTAACTACGAGCAGTACTTC. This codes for CASSISRTGVNYEQYF.

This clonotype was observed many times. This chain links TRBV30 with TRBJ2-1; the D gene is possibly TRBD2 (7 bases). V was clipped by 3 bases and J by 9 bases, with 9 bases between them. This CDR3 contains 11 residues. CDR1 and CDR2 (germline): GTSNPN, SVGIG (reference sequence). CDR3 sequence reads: CAWRGGLEQFF. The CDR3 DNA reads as TGTGCCTGGAGGGGGGGGCTTGAGCAGTTCTTC.

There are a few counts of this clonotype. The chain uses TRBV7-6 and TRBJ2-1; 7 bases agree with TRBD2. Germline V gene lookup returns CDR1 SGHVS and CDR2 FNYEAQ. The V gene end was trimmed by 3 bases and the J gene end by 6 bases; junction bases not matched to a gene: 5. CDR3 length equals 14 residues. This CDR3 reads CASSFSSGSNEQFF. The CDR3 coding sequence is TGTGCCAGCAGCTTCTCTAGCGGCAGCAATGAGCAGTTCTTC. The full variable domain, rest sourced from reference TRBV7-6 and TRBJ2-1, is GAGVSQSPRYKVTKRGQDVALRCDPISGHVSLYWYRQALGQGPEFLTYFNYEAQQDKSGLPNDRFSAERPEGSISTLTIQRTEQRDSAMYRCASSFSSGSNEQFFGPGTRLTVL.

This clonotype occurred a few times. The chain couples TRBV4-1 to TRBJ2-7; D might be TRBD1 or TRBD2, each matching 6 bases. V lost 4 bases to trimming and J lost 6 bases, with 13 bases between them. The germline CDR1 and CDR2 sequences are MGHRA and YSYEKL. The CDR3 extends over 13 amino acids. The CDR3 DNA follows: TGCGCCAGCAGCCGGGTATCGGGGGCCGAGCAGTACTTC. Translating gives CASSRVSGAEQYF.